This T cell receptor (beta chain) was sequenced during a study of Ad26.COV2.S vaccination and SARS-CoV-2 variants. Profiled with immunoSEQ multiplex PCR; TCRdb holds only in-frame clones, not every one. The sample has some 190,000 clones, around nine tenths seen once. This clone was seen just once. Germline V gene data show CDR1 as SNHLY and CDR2 as FYNNEI. V dropped 9 bases and J dropped 4 bases, with 7 bases sitting between them. The CDR3 is 11 amino acids. The starting material was peripheral blood, obtained after recovery from COVID-19. The source is a human donor who had recovered from COVID-19. The V call is TRBV2, the J call TRBJ2-1; TRBD2 might be the D (5 bases). The CDR3 coding sequence is TGTGCCAGACGGGGTTACAATGAGCAGTTCTTC. Amino acid sequence: CARRGYNEQFF.